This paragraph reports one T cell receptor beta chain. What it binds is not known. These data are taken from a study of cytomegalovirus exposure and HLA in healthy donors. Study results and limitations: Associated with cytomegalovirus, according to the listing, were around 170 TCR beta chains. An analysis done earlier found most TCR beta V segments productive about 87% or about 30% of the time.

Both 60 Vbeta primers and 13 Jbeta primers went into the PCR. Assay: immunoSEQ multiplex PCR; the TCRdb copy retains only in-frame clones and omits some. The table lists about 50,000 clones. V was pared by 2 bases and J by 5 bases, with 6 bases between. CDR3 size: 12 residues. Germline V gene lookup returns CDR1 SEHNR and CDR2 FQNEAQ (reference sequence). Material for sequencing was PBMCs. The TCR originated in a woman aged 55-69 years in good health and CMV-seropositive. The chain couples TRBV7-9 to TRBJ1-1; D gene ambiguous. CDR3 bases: TGTGCCAGCAGCTTAATTCGGACTGAAGCTTTCTTT. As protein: CASSLIRTEAFF.